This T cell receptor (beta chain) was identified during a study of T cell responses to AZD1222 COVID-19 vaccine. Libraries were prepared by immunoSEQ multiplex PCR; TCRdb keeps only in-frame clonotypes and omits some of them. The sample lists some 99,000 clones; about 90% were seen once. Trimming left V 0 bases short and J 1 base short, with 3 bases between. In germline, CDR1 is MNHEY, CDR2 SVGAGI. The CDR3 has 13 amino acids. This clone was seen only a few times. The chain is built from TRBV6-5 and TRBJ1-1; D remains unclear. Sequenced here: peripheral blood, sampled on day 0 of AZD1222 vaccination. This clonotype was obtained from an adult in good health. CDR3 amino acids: CASSYSENTEAFF. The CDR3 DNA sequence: TGTGCCAGCAGTTACTCGGAGAACACTGAAGCTTTCTTT.